The present TCR beta chain was sequenced within a study of CD8 T cells in Susac syndrome. About the study: Patients with Susac syndrome were, at the time of blood collection, therapy-naive, maintained on corticosteroids, or maintained on intravenous immunoglobulin alone. Study results and caveats: Peak Susac CD8+ clonal expansion occurred in TEMRA cells and active patients. Total CD8+ and CD8+ TEMRA repertoires contained approximately 16 and five Susac-specific public clones, respectively. By the study's own acknowledgment, its TCR sequencing and HLA analysis included relatively few individuals.

About this clonotype itself: The antigen remains unidentified.

With 1 base clipped from V and 6 bases from J, the junction kept 12 bases outside the gene matches. There are 19 residues in the CDR3. Germline V gene data show CDR1 as SGHRS and CDR2 as YFSETQ. Random hexamers were used to reverse transcribe 0.5 to 1 ug of RNA. One entry per CDR3 protein results from TCRdb running MiXCR on the immunoSEQ multiplex PCR reads. The sample holds about 190,000 distinct CDR3 sequences; 95% are singletons and the top ten take around 0.15%. This sequence originates from a human donor with Susac syndrome. J is TRBJ2-1 and V is TRBV5-1, with 14 bases fitting TRBD2. Sequencing input: CD8+ T cells from PBMCs. In DNA, the CDR3 is TGCGCCAGCAGCTTGTACCCAGGGGGCGGACTAGCGGGAGGCAATGAGCAGTTCTTC. It codes for CASSLYPGGGLAGGNEQFF.